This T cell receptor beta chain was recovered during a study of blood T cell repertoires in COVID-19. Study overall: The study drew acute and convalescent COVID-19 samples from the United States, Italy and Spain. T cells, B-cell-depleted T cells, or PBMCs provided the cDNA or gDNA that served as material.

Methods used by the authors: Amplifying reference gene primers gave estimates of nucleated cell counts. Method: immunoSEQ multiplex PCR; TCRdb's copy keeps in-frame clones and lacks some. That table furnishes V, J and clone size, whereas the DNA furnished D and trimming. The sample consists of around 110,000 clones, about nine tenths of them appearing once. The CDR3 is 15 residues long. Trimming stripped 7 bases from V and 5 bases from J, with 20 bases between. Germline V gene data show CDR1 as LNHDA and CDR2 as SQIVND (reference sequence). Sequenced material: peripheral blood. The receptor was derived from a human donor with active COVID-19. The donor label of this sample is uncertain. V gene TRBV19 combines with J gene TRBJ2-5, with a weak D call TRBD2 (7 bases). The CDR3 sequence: CASTQWRGGRETQYF. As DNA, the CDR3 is TGTGCCAGTACCCAATGGAGGGGGGGCCGGGAGACCCAGTACTTC. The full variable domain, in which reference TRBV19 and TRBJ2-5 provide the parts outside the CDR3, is DGGITQSPKYLFRKEGQNVTLSCEQNLNHDAMYWYRQDPGQGLRLIYYSQIVNDFQKGDIAEGYSVSREKKESFPLTVTSAQKNPTAFYLCASTQWRGGRETQYFGPGTRLLVL.